These 15 T cell receptor beta chains were sequenced from one sample in a study of T cell changes during pregnancy in multiple sclerosis. The assay was immunoSEQ multiplex PCR, and TCRdb's table has in-frame clones only and misses some. The sample has roughly 86,000 clones; around 94% are singletons. The sequencing used peripheral blood, collected in the first trimester of pregnancy. The receptors derive from a female donor with multiple sclerosis, enrolled in a pregnancy study.

The CDR3 is CASSPSGLATDIQYF. The CDR3 DNA follows: TGTGCCAGCAGTCCATCAGGACTAGCGACCGACATTCAGTACTTC. The V call is TRBV28, the J call TRBJ2-4, with 9 bases fitting TRBD2. The V gene's germline CDR1 is MDHEN and CDR2 SYDVKM. V lost 5 bases and J lost 8; bases outside the gene matches: 10. This CDR3 contains 15 residues.

CDR3 loop: CASSLARGNIQYF. DNA of the CDR3: TGTGCCAGCAGCTTAGCCAGGGGAAACATTCAGTACTTC. The genes are TRBV7-2 and TRBJ2-4, with a possible D match to TRBD1 (6 bases). V was shortened by 0 bases and J by 6 bases, with 6 bases between the two germline ends. The CDR3 is 13 residues long. CDR1 and CDR2 (germline): SGHTA, FQGNSA.

The V call is TRBV10-1, the J call TRBJ1-5, with unresolved D. Between the trimmed V and J ends, which lost 2 bases and 6 bases, there was a span of 8 bases. This CDR3 region has 13 residues. The germline CDR1 and CDR2 sequences are WNHNN and SYGVQD (reference sequence). This CDR3 is CASSEAPGQPQHF. CDR3 bases: TGCGCCAGCAGTGAGGCACCCGGTCAGCCCCAGCATTTT.

The chain combines TRBV11-2 with TRBJ2-7, with 7 bases matching TRBD1. Trimming removed 7 bases from V and 2 bases from J; junction bases left unmatched: 5. Germline CDR1 SGHAT, CDR2 FQNNGV. The CDR3 consists of 13 residues. The CDR3 region is CASKGQLTYEQYF. The DNA for the CDR3 is TGTGCCAGCAAGGGACAGCTTACCTACGAGCAGTACTTC.

The gene calls are TRBV7-2 and TRBJ2-7, with D possibly matching TRBD2 (5 bases). This CDR3 is built from 14 residues. V lost 5 bases and J lost 4, with 15 bases in between. The germline V gene has CDR1 SGHTA and CDR2 FQGNSA. The chain's CDR3 is CASSPQKGVYEQYF. The CDR3 DNA follows: TGTGCCAGCAGCCCGCAAAAGGGAGTATACGAGCAGTACTTC.

The chain uses TRBV27 and TRBJ2-5; 7 positions match TRBD1. The V gene end was trimmed by 5 bases and the J gene end by 2 bases; junction bases not matched to a gene: 8. The CDR3 loop spans 15 amino acids. Germline V gene lookup returns CDR1 MNHEY and CDR2 SMNVEV (reference sequence). The CDR3 protein is CASSDLNRGQETQYF. As DNA, the CDR3 is TGTGCCAGCAGTGACCTTAACAGGGGACAAGAGACCCAGTACTTC.

The chain is built from TRBV15 and TRBJ2-7, with D possibly matching TRBD2 (5 bases). The CDR3 spans 13 residues. The V and J ends lost 0 bases and 2 bases respectively, with 5 bases between them. CDR1 is LNHNV and CDR2 is YYDKDF in the germline V gene (reference sequence). The CDR3 coding sequence is TGTGCCACCAGCAGAGACGGGGCCTACGAGCAGTACTTC. Protein product: CATSRDGAYEQYF.

The gene calls are TRBV4-3 and TRBJ2-7, with 8 nucleotides matching TRBD2. V dropped 0 bases and J dropped 2; count of bases not matched to a gene: 3. Germline-derived CDR1 and CDR2 are LGHNA and YSLEER. This CDR3 contains 15 residues. The CDR3 DNA reads TGCGCCAGCAGCCAAGAGGGGACTAGTGCCTACGAGCAGTACTTC. This codes for CASSQEGTSAYEQYF.

In its sample, this clone was seen once. This chain joins TRBV5-4 and TRBJ1-2; D not resolved. Trimming cost V 5 bases and J 5 bases, with 13 bases left between them. The germline V gene encodes CDR1 SGHNT and CDR2 YYREEE (reference sequence). The CDR3 length is 13 residues. The DNA for the CDR3 is TGTGCCAGCAGTAAGGGAGAGCAATATGGCTACACCTTC. Its protein product is CASSKGEQYGYTF.

This chain joins TRBV7-9 and TRBJ1-2, with 8 bases fitting TRBD1. Germline V gene lookup returns CDR1 SEHNR and CDR2 FQNEAQ (reference sequence). J was trimmed by 3 bases and V by 1 base; bases with no gene match: 1. The CDR3 consists of 14 residues. This chain's CDR3 is CASSLEGQDYGYTF. CDR3 nucleotides: TGTGCCAGCAGCTTAGAGGGACAGGACTATGGCTACACCTTC.

The V call is TRBV5-4, the J call TRBJ2-7; the D gene is possibly TRBD1 (6 bases). Per germline, CDR1 SGHNT and CDR2 YYREEE (reference sequence). The CDR3 contains 15 residues. Trimming cost V 4 bases and J 3 bases, with 17 bases left between them. The DNA of the CDR3 is TGTGCCAGCAGCCTGGCCGCTCAGGGGATCTACGAGCAGTACTTC. Encoded protein: CASSLAAQGIYEQYF.

In DNA, the CDR3 is TGTGCCAGCAGCTATTACAGGGGTGGCTCGGAGACCCAGTACTTC. Translation: CASSYYRGGSETQYF. This chain uses TRBV7-9 with TRBJ2-5, with 7 bases aligning to TRBD1. This CDR3 is 15 amino acids long. The V segment lost 4 bases and the J segment 5 bases; nucleotides outside the gene matches: 10. Germline V gene lookup returns CDR1 SEHNR and CDR2 FQNEAQ (reference sequence).

The gene calls are TRBV28 and TRBJ2-2, with TRBD1 as a possible D gene (5 bases). V lost 6 bases, J lost 2 bases, and 13 bases lay in between. The CDR3 covers 15 residues. Per germline, CDR1 MDHEN and CDR2 SYDVKM. CDR3 protein: CASSLGAPNTGELFF. The DNA for the CDR3 is TGTGCCAGCAGCCTAGGGGCCCCAAACACCGGGGAGCTGTTTTTT. The whole variable domain, remainder taken from reference TRBV28 and TRBJ2-2, is DVKVTQSSRYLVKRTGEKVFLECVQDMDHENMFWYRQDPGLGLRLIYFSYDVKMKEKGDIPEGYSVSREKKERFSLILESASTNQTSMYLCASSLGAPNTGELFFGEGSRLTVL.

V is TRBV2 and J is TRBJ2-7, with 8 bases aligning to TRBD2. In germline, CDR1 is SNHLY, CDR2 FYNNEI. The V and J ends lost 7 bases and 3 bases, in that order; junction bases with no gene match: 2. The CDR3 consists of 12 residues. Written as DNA, the CDR3 is TGTGCCAGCACGGGAGGGCGCTACGAGCAGTACTTC. It encodes CASTGGRYEQYF.

The V call is TRBV5-6, the J call TRBJ1-2, with 11 positions matching TRBD1. The CDR3 sequence is 15 residues long. From germline, CDR1 is SGHDT and CDR2 YYEEEE. With 2 bases clipped from V and 8 bases from J, the junction kept 8 bases outside the gene matches. The CDR3 DNA reads as TGTGCCAGCAGCTTCTCCGGGACAGGGGGATGGGGCTACACCTTC. Protein sequence: CASSFSGTGGWGYTF.